The 24 T cell receptor beta chains below come from one sample, sequenced in a study of blood T cell repertoires in COVID-19. Assay used: immunoSEQ multiplex PCR; TCRdb lists only in-frame clones, some missing. The sample lists about 120,000 clones; around nine tenths were seen once. Specimen: peripheral blood. These TCRs come from a woman aged 45 to 65 with acute or convalescent COVID-19.

V gene TRBV20-1 combines with J gene TRBJ2-7; 12 bases are a match to TRBD1. This CDR3 is 14 amino acids long. In germline, CDR1 is DFQATT, CDR2 SNEGSKA (reference sequence). With V trimmed by 6 bases and J by 4 bases, 7 bases remained unmatched. In DNA form, the CDR3 reads TGCAGTGCAAGTCGGGACAGGGGGCAGTACGAGCAGTACTTC. Encoded protein: CSASRDRGQYEQYF.

A single count supports this clone. The genes are TRBV5-1 and TRBJ2-5; TRBD1 agrees at 7 bases. This CDR3 has 14 amino acids. Germline V gene sequence: CDR1 SGHRS, CDR2 YFSETQ. The V gene end was trimmed by 2 bases and the J gene end by 2 bases; junction bases not matched to a gene: 3. The CDR3 DNA reads TGCGCCAGCAGCTTCAGACAGGGACAAGAGACCCAGTACTTC. Translated, it gives CASSFRQGQETQYF.

The chain is built from TRBV6-4 and TRBJ1-2; 9 bases agree with TRBD1. CDR1 and CDR2 (germline): MRHNA, SNTAGT. J lost 6 bases, V lost 2 bases, and 13 bases had no gene match. There are 17 residues in the CDR3. CDR3 in DNA: TGTGCCAGCAGTGACGGCCAAACAGGGGGCGAAGTTAATGGCTACACCTTC. It translates to CASSDGQTGGEVNGYTF.

The chain is built from TRBV7-5 and TRBJ2-1; the D call in the table, TRBD2, was not verified against the DNA. TRBV7-5 is a known pseudogene. The CDR3 has 18 amino acids. The CDR3 reads CVRSSHPPHGREDNEQFF. The CDR3 bases are TGTGTCAGAAGCTCCCACCCCCCCCACGGGAGAGAGGACAATGAGCAGTTCTTC.

This clone was picked up one time. The V gene is TRBV11-3, the J gene TRBJ2-7, with D perhaps matching TRBD2 (6 bases). CDR1 and CDR2 (germline): SGHNT, YENEEA. V was shortened by 1 base and J by 5 bases, with 18 bases between the two germline ends. This CDR3 comprises 16 residues. CDR3 sequence reads: CASSLVFGGSGDEQYF. The CDR3 DNA sequence: TGTGCCAGCAGCTTAGTCTTTGGGGGTTCGGGAGACGAGCAGTACTTC.

This clone was seen only once. The V and J genes are TRBV27 and TRBJ1-1; a possible D gene is TRBD1 (6 bases). The V gene lost 10 bases and the J gene lost 4 bases, with 16 bases spanning the gap. CDR1 MNHEY and CDR2 SMNVEV come from the germline V gene (reference sequence). The CDR3 has 13 amino acids. The CDR3 nucleotides read TGTGCCACCCGGACTCAGGGGAGCACTGAAGCTTTCTTT. It specifies CATRTQGSTEAFF.

The chain combines TRBV19 with TRBJ1-3; a possible D gene is TRBD1 (6 bases). Germline loops: CDR1 LNHDA, CDR2 SQIVND (reference sequence). This CDR3 is 15 amino acids long. V was shortened by 10 bases and J by 0 bases, with 16 bases between the two germline ends. The CDR3 spells CATSHRVYSGNTIYF. DNA of the CDR3: TGTGCCACCTCACACAGGGTGTACTCTGGAAACACCATATATTTT.

The V call is TRBV6-2 or TRBV6-3, the J call TRBJ1-1, with TRBD1 matching 9 bases. V gave up 4 bases and J gave up 4 bases; unmatched junction bases: 1. CDR3 length: 13 amino acids. Germline CDR1 reads MNHEY; CDR2 reads SVGEGT. The CDR3 spells CASSLTGGTEAFF. The DNA of the CDR3 is TGTGCCAGCAGTTTGACAGGGGGCACTGAAGCTTTCTTT.

The V call is TRBV5-4, the J call TRBJ1-4; 9 bases agree with TRBD1. Germline assignment: CDR1 SGHNT and CDR2 YYREEE (reference sequence). The CDR3 length is 15 residues. The J segment lost 7 bases and the V segment lost 4 bases, leaving 8 bases of the junction unmatched. CDR3 DNA sequence: TGTGCCAGCAGCGATAGGGACAGGGCTGCTGAAAAACTGTTTTTT. It translates to CASSDRDRAAEKLFF.

The V call is TRBV10-3, the J call TRBJ1-1; no clear D. This CDR3 is built from 14 residues. Germline CDR1 is ENHRY and CDR2 is SYGVKD. V was pared by 6 bases and J by 0 bases, with 11 bases between. The CDR3, as DNA: TGTGCCATCAGCCCCTCGGGATTGAACACTGAAGCTTTCTTT. Its protein product is CAISPSGLNTEAFF.

Comments on this clone: Other DNA sequences within the sample encode an identical CDR3. The chain carries TRBV27 and TRBJ1-5, with D perhaps matching TRBD1 (6 bases). V lost 6 bases to trimming and J lost 3 bases, with 12 bases between them. The CDR3 extends over 14 amino acids. Looked up from germline, CDR1 is MNHEY and CDR2 is SMNVEV (reference sequence). CDR3 DNA sequence: TGTGCCAGCAGCCTAGGACAGTTCAATCAGCCCCAGCATTTT. Protein: CASSLGQFNQPQHF.

The genes are TRBV19 and TRBJ2-1, with D possibly matching TRBD2 (5 bases). Trimming left V 3 bases short and J 10 bases short, with 10 bases between. The CDR3 runs to 12 residues. CDR1 LNHDA and CDR2 SQIVND come from the germline V gene (reference sequence). The CDR3 here is CASSILAGEQFF. For the CDR3, the DNA is TGTGCCAGTAGTATCCTAGCTGGGGAGCAGTTCTTC.

The V and J genes are TRBV27 and TRBJ1-2; a weak D match, TRBD1 (6 bases). Looked up from germline, CDR1 is MNHEY and CDR2 is SMNVEV (reference sequence). Trimming took 0 bases from V and 4 from J, leaving 9 bases between them. The CDR3 loop spans 14 amino acids. The CDR3 region has the DNA TGTGCCAGCAGTTTATCGGGGGCAGTCTATGGCTACACCTTC. This encodes CASSLSGAVYGYTF.

The V and J genes are TRBV5-5 and TRBJ2-1; the match to TRBD2 covers 12 bases. The CDR3 loop spans 15 amino acids. In germline, CDR1 is SGHKS, CDR2 YYEKEE (reference sequence). Losses at the gene ends were 4 bases for V and 4 bases for J; bases not matched to a gene: 3. This CDR3 reads CASSVGTSGYNEQFF. In DNA form, the CDR3 reads TGTGCCAGCAGCGTAGGGACTAGCGGGTACAATGAGCAGTTCTTC.

V gene TRBV7-8 combines with J gene TRBJ1-3; D might be TRBD1 (5 bases). V shed 1 base and J shed 0 bases, with 10 bases lying between them. The V gene's germline CDR1 is SGHVS and CDR2 FQNEAQ. CDR3 length: 16 residues. Here the CDR3 DNA reads TGTGCCAGCAGCTTAGTCGGGGGTAGCTCTGGAAACACCATATATTTT. Protein sequence: CASSLVGGSSGNTIYF. Supplemented by reference TRBV7-8 and TRBJ1-3, the full variable domain reads GAGVSQSPRYKVAKRGQDVALRCDPISGHVSLFWYQQALGQGPEFLTYFQNEAQLDKSGLPSDRFFAERPEGSVSTLKIQRTQQEDSAVYLCASSLVGGSSGNTIYFGEGSWLTVV.

The chain couples TRBV11-2 to TRBJ1-4; 7 bases fit TRBD1. Germline CDR1 reads SGHAT; CDR2 reads FQNNGV. This CDR3 region has 14 residues. The junction had 8 bases not matched to a gene; V was cut back by 7 bases and J by 6 bases. The CDR3 DNA reads TGTGCCAGCACTCCCAGGGACAGCCATGAAAAACTGTTTTTT. Translated, it gives CASTPRDSHEKLFF. Looking up the rest from reference TRBV11-2 and TRBJ1-4 gives the full variable domain: EAGVAQSPRYKIIEKRQSVAFWCNPISGHATLYWYQQILGQGPKLLIQFQNNGVVDDSQLPKDRFSAERLKGVDSTLKIQPAKLEDSAVYLCASTPRDSHEKLFFGSGTQLSVL.

The chain uses TRBV7-8 and TRBJ2-3, with TRBD2 matching 9 bases. Germline V lookup: CDR1 SGHVS, CDR2 FQNEAQ. The V gene end was trimmed by 4 bases and the J gene end by 2 bases; junction bases not matched to a gene: 7. CDR3 length: 16 residues. The CDR3 DNA is TGTGCCAGCAGCTACCTAGCGGGGATCTACACAGATACGCAGTATTTT. It specifies CASSYLAGIYTDTQYF.

This clone was found once. The chain uses TRBV5-1 and TRBJ2-2, with unresolved D. Trimming removed 4 bases at V and 4 bases at J, with 14 bases between. In germline, CDR1 is SGHRS, CDR2 YFSETQ. The length of the CDR3 is 15 residues. CDR3 DNA: TGCGCCAGCAGCGCACTTACTAAACCCACCGGGGAGCTGTTTTTT. Protein product: CASSALTKPTGELFF.

The rearrangement links TRBV5-1 to TRBJ2-3; TRBD1 is a possible D gene (6 bases). The CDR3 spans 14 residues. The V end was cut by 1 base, the J end by 3 bases, with 9 bases between. Germline CDR1 and CDR2: SGHRS and YFSETQ. The CDR3 bases are TGCGCCAGCAGCTTGCAGGGGTGGACAGATACGCAGTATTTT. It translates to CASSLQGWTDTQYF. Together with reference TRBV5-1 and TRBJ2-3, the CDR3 gives the full variable domain: KAGVTQTPRYLIKTRGQQVTLSCSPISGHRSVSWYQQTPGQGLQFLFEYFSETQRNKGNFPGRFSGRQFSNSRSEMNVSTLELGDSALYLCASSLQGWTDTQYFGPGTRLTVL.

V usage is TRBV15 and J usage is TRBJ2-2; TRBD1 agrees at 8 bases. Trimming took 3 bases from V and 1 from J; bases not matched to a gene: 1. Germline V gene lookup returns CDR1 LNHNV and CDR2 YYDKDF (reference sequence). The length of the CDR3 is 15 residues. CDR3 DNA sequence: TGTGCCACCAGCAGGGGACAGGAGAACACCGGGGAGCTGTTTTTT. This codes for CATSRGQENTGELFF.

This sequence joins TRBV10-3 and TRBJ2-7; perhaps TRBD1 as D (6 bases). The V gene lost 7 bases and the J gene lost 5 bases, with 18 bases spanning the gap. Germline-derived CDR1 and CDR2 are ENHRY and SYGVKD. The CDR3 sequence is 14 residues long. DNA of the CDR3: TGTGCCATCAATAACAGGGAGAAGGGAAACGAGCAGTACTTC. Translating gives CAINNREKGNEQYF.

This sequence joins TRBV28 and TRBJ2-5; 9 bases line up with TRBD1. Germline assignment: CDR1 MDHEN and CDR2 SYDVKM. The CDR3 contains 14 residues. The ends lost 7 bases at V and 5 bases at J; junction bases unmatched: 8. CDR3 sequence (DNA): TGTGCCAGCACCGCCGGGACAGGGAGGGAGACCCAGTACTTC. This gives the protein CASTAGTGRETQYF. Full variable domain (missing parts from reference TRBV28 and TRBJ2-5): DVKVTQSSRYLVKRTGEKVFLECVQDMDHENMFWYRQDPGLGLRLIYFSYDVKMKEKGDIPEGYSVSREKKERFSLILESASTNQTSMYLCASTAGTGRETQYFGPGTRLLVL.

V is TRBV7-9 and J is TRBJ1-1, with 8 bases matching TRBD1. The CDR3 runs to 14 residues. CDR1 is SEHNR, CDR2 FQNEAQ, per germline (reference sequence). Trimming removed 5 bases from V and 5 bases from J; junction bases left unmatched: 7. The CDR3 loop reads CASSPRDRYTEAFF. In nucleotides, the CDR3 is TGTGCCAGCAGCCCCCGGGACAGGTATACTGAAGCTTTCTTT.

This chain joins TRBV11-3 and TRBJ1-1, with D possibly being TRBD1 (5 bases). The CDR3 sequence is 13 residues long. V lost 1 base and J 10 bases, leaving 13 bases between the germline ends. Germline V lookup: CDR1 SGHNT, CDR2 YENEEA. The CDR3 protein is CASSLGAGRGAFF. The CDR3 coding sequence is TGTGCCAGCAGCTTAGGGGCAGGGCGTGGAGCTTTCTTT.